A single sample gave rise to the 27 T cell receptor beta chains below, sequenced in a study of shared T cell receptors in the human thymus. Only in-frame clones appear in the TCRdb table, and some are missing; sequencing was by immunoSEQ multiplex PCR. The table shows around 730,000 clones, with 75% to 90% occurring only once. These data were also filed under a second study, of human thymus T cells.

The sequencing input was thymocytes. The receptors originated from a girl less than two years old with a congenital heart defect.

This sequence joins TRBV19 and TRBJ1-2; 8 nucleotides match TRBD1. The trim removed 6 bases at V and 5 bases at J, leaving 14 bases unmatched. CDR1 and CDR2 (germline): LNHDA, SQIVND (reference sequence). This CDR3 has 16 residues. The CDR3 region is CASRDLNRGYGYGYTF. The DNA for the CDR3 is TGTGCCAGTAGAGACCTAAACAGGGGGTACGGGTATGGCTACACCTTC.

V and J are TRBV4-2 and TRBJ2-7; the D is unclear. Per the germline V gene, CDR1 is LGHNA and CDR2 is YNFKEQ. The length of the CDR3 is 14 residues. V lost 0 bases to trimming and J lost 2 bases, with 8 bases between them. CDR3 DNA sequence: TGTGCCAGCAGCCAAGATCGACAAGCCTACGAGCAGTACTTC. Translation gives CASSQDRQAYEQYF.

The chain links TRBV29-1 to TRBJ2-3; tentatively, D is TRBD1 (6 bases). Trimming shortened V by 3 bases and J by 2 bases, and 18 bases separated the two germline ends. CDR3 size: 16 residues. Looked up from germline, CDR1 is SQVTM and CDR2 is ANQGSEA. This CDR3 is CSVEIRDTSITDTQYF. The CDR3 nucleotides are TGCAGCGTTGAGATCAGGGACACTTCCATCACAGATACGCAGTATTTT.

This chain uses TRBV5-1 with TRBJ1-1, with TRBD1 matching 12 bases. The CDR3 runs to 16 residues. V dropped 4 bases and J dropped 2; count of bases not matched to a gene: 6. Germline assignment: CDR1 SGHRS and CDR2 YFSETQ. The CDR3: CASSGPGQGANTEAFF. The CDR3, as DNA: TGCGCCAGCAGCGGACCGGGACAGGGGGCTAACACTGAAGCTTTCTTT.

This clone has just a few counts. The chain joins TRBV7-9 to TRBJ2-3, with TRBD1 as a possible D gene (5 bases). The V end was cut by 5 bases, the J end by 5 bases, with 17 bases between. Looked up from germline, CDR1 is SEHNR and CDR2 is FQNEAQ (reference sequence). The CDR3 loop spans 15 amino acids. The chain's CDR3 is CASSRDQGTKDTQYF. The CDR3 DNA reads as TGTGCCAGCAGCCGCGACCAGGGAACAAAAGATACGCAGTATTTT.

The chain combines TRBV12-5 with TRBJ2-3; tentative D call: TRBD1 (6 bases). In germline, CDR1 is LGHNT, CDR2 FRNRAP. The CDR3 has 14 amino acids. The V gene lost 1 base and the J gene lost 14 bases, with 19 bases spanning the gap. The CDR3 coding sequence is TGTGCTAGTGGTTTGGCACGGGCAGGGGAAGCCTTGTATTTT. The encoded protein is CASGLARAGEALYF.

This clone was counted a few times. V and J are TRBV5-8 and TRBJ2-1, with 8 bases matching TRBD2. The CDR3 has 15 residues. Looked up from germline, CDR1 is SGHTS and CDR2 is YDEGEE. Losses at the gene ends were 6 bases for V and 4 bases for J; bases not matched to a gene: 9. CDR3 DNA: TGTGCCAGCACCGCAGCGGGGGCAATTTACAATGAGCAGTTCTTC. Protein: CASTAAGAIYNEQFF.

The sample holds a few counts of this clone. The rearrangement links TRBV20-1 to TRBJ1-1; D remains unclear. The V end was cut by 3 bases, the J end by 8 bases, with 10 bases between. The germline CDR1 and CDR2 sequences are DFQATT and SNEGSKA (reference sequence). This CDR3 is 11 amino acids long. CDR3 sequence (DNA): TGCAGTGCTAGGAGGGAGCCCGAAGCTTTCTTT. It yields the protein CSARREPEAFF.

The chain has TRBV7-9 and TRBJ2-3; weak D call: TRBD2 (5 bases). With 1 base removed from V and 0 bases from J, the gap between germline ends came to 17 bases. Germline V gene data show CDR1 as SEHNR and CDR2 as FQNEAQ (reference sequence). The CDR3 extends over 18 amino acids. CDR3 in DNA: TGTGCCAGCAGCTTAGAGCGGCACCTCCACTCTAGCACAGATACGCAGTATTTT. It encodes CASSLERHLHSSTDTQYF. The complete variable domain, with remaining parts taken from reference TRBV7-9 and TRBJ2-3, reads DTGVSQNPRHKITKRGQNVTFRCDPISEHNRLYWYRQTLGQGPEFLTYFQNEAQLEKSRLLSDRFSAERPKGSFSTLEIQRTEQGDSAMYLCASSLERHLHSSTDTQYFGPGTRLTVL.

CDR3 in DNA: TGTGCCTGGAGACTTAAGGGGTCGGGCTATGGCTACACCTTC. It specifies CAWRLKGSGYGYTF. The chain carries TRBV30 and TRBJ1-2, with TRBD1 as a possible D gene (5 bases). Germline-derived CDR1 and CDR2 are GTSNPN and SVGIG (reference sequence). The CDR3 has 14 residues. Trimming stripped 3 bases from V and 4 bases from J, with 15 bases between. The full variable domain, completed using reference TRBV30 and TRBJ1-2, is SQTIHQWPATLVQPVGSPLSLECTVEGTSNPNLYWYRQAAGRGLQLLFYSVGIGQISSEVPQNLSASRPQDRQFILSSKKLLLSDSGFYLCAWRLKGSGYGYTFGSGTRLTVV.

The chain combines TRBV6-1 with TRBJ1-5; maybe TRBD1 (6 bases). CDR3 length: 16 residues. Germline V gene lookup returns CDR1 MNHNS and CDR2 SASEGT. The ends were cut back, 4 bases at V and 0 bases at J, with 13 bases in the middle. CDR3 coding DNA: TGTGCCAGCAGTGGGGGGGGGCATAATAGCAATCAGCCCCAGCATTTT. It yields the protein CASSGGGHNSNQPQHF.

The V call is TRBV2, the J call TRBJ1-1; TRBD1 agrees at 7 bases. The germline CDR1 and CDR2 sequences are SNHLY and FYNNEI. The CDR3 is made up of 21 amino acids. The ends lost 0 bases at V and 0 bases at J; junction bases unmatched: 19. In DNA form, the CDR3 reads TGTGCCAGCAGTGAAGCGCAATTGGGCTGGAAGGGACAGCCTATGAACACTGAAGCTTTCTTT. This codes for CASSEAQLGWKGQPMNTEAFF. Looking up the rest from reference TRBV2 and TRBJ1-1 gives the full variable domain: EPEVTQTPSHQVTQMGQEVILRCVPISNHLYFYWYRQILGQKVEFLVSFYNNEISEKSEIFDDQFSVERPDGSNFTLKIRSTKLEDSAMYFCASSEAQLGWKGQPMNTEAFFGQGTRLTVV.

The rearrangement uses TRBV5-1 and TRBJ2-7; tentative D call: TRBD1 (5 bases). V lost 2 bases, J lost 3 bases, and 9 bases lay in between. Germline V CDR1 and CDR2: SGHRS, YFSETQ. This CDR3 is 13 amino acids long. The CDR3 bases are TGCGCCAGCAGCTTTACAGGAATCTACGAGCAGTACTTC. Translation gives CASSFTGIYEQYF.

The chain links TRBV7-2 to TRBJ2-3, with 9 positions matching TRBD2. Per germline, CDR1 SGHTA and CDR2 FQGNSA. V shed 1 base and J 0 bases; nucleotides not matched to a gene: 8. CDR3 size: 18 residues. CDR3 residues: CASSLVDSGGPSTDTQYF. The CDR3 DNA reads TGTGCCAGCAGCTTAGTGGATAGCGGGGGACCTAGCACAGATACGCAGTATTTT.

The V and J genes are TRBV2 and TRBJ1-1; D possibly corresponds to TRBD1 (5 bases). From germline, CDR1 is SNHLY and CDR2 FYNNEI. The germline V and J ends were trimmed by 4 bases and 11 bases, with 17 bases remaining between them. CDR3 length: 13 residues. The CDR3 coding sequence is TGTGCCAGCAGTGGGGGGGAATGGGGGGAGGCTTTCTTT. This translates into CASSGGEWGEAFF.

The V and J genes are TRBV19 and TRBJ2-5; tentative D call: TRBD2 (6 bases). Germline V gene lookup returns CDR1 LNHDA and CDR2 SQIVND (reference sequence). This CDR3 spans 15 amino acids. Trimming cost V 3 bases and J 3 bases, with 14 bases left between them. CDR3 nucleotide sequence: TGTGCCAGTAGTATGATCCTGGAGGGAGAAGAGACCCAGTACTTC. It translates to CASSMILEGEETQYF.

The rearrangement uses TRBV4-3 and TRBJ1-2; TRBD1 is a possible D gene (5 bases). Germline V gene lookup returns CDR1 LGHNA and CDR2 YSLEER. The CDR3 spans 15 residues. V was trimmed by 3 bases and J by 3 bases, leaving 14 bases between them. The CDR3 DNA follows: TGCGCCAGCAGCCAGCGACAGAACGAGTACTATGGCTACACCTTC. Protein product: CASSQRQNEYYGYTF.

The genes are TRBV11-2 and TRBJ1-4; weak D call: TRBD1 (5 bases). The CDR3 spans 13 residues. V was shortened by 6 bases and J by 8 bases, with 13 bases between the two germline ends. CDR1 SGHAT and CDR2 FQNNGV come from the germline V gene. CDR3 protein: CASRDRTMEKLFF. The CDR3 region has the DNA TGTGCCAGCAGGGATAGGACAATGGAAAAACTGTTTTTT. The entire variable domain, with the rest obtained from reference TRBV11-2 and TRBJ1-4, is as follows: EAGVAQSPRYKIIEKRQSVAFWCNPISGHATLYWYQQILGQGPKLLIQFQNNGVVDDSQLPKDRFSAERLKGVDSTLKIQPAKLEDSAVYLCASRDRTMEKLFFGSGTQLSVL.

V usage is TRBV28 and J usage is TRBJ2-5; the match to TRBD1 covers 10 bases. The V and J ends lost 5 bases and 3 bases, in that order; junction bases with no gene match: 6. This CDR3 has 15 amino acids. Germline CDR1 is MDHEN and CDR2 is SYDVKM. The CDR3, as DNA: TGTGCCAGCAGTCGATCCGGGACAGGGGAAGAGACCCAGTACTTC. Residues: CASSRSGTGEETQYF.

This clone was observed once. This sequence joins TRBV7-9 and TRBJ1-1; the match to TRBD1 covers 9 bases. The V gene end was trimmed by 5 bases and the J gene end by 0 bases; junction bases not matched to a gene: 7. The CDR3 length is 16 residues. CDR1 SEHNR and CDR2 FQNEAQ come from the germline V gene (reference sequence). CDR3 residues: CASSPGTGRMNTEAFF. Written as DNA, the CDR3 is TGTGCCAGCAGCCCTGGGACAGGGAGGATGAACACTGAAGCTTTCTTT.

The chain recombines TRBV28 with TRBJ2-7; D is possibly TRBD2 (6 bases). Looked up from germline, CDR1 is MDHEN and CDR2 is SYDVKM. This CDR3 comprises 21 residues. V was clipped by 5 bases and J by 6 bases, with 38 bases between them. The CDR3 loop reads CASSARDSKSLTKAQKCEQYF. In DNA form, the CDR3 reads TGTGCCAGCAGTGCAAGGGACTCGAAGAGTTTAACCAAGGCCCAAAAATGCGAGCAGTACTTC.

In DNA, the CDR3 is TGTGCCAGCAGCTTCTGGGACAGGACTGACTATGGCTACACCTTC. It translates to CASSFWDRTDYGYTF. This chain links TRBV9 with TRBJ1-2; 8 bases are shared with TRBD1. The CDR3 sequence is 15 residues long. The V and J ends lost 4 bases and 3 bases, in that order; junction bases with no gene match: 8. CDR1 is SGDLS and CDR2 is YYNGEE in the germline V gene.

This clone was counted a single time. The CDR3 bases are TGTGCCAGCAGCGTCGAGCTGGGGCGTTACAATGAGCAGTTCTTC. Translating it yields CASSVELGRYNEQFF. J is TRBJ2-1 and V is TRBV9, with a possible D match to TRBD1 (5 bases). V was cut by 2 bases and J by 4 bases, with 13 bases left in between. The CDR3 is 15 amino acids. Germline V gene sequence: CDR1 SGDLS, CDR2 YYNGEE.

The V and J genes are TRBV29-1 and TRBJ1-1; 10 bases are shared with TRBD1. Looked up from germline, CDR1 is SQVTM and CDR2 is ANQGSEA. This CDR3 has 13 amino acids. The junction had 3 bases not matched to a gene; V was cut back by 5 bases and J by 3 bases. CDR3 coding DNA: TGCAGCGTTAGACAGGGGGCGGACACTGAAGCTTTCTTT. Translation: CSVRQGADTEAFF.

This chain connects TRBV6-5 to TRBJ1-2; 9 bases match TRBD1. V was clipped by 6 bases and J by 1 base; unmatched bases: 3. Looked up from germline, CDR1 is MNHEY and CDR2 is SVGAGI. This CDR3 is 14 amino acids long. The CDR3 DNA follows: TGTGCCAGCAGCGGGACAGGGTTTAACTATGGCTACACCTTC. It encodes CASSGTGFNYGYTF.

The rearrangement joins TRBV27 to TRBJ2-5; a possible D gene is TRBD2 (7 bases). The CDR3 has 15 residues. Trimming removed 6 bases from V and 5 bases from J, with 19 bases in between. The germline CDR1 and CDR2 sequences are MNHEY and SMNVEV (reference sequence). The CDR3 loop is CASSETEGGPETQYF. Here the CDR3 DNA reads TGTGCCAGCAGCGAAACAGAGGGGGGGCCTGAGACCCAGTACTTC.

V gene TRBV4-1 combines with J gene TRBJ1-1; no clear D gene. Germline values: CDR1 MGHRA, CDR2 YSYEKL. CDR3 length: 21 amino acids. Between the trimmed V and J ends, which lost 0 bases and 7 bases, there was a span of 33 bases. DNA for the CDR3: TGCGCCAGCAGCCAAGATTCGCAGCTTCATTTGGGTTCCAAGAAGTACAGTGAAGCTTTCTTT. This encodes CASSQDSQLHLGSKKYSEAFF.